The 21 T cell receptor beta chains presented below share a single source sample, sequenced in a study of brain T cells in children with intractable seizures (dated by TCRdb to the early 2020s). According to the study, the label for this sample's time point signals: blood from clinic visit 5 months post-surgery; TSC patient then seizure free. The library relied on the immunoSEQ multiplex PCR assay. This is the immuneACCESS table as TCRdb keeps it, with only in-frame sequences that have V and J called. A part of the clones is gone; compared with another copy, unresolved V genes explain less than half, and the rest is unexplained. The sample table contains 340,000 or so clones; only one count was recorded for about 93% of them. 5% to 7% of the sample comes from the top ten. This specimen consisted of peripheral blood, obtained more than 4 months after surgery. These receptors originate from a boy less than two years old with tuberous sclerosis and intractable seizures.

The chain has TRBV7-9 and TRBJ1-1; D remains ambiguous. The V gene's germline CDR1 is SEHNR and CDR2 FQNEAQ (reference sequence). V dropped 2 bases and J dropped 0 bases, with 16 bases sitting between them. The CDR3 spans 17 residues. The CDR3 DNA follows: TGTGCCAGCAGCTTACTCGGGGTGACCGGGATGAACACTGAAGCTTTCTTT. This codes for CASSLLGVTGMNTEAFF.

The chain carries TRBV4-1 and TRBJ2-5, with 12 bases that match TRBD2. V lost 0 bases and J lost 3; bases outside the gene matches: 14. The CDR3 sequence is 20 residues long. Germline V gene sequence: CDR1 MGHRA, CDR2 YSYEKL. CDR3 DNA: TGCGCCAGCAGCCAAGATTCTAATCTAGCGGGAGGGCCCTCAGAAGAGACCCAGTACTTC. Protein sequence: CASSQDSNLAGGPSEETQYF.

In this sample, this clone turned up once. This sequence joins TRBV6-5 and TRBJ1-1, with a tentative D call TRBD1 (5 bases). V lost 0 bases, J lost 7 bases, and 12 bases lay in between. CDR1 is MNHEY and CDR2 is SVGAGI in the germline V gene. This CDR3 has 14 residues. CDR3 DNA: TGTGCCAGCAGTTACTCGTCAGGGCTACTTGAAGCTTTCTTT. This codes for CASSYSSGLLEAFF.

The chain employs TRBV4-1 and TRBJ1-4; D is possibly TRBD1 (5 bases). The germline CDR1 and CDR2 sequences are MGHRA and YSYEKL. Trimming shortened V by 0 bases and J by 0 bases, and 14 bases separated the two germline ends. CDR3 size: 18 residues. The CDR3 here is CASSQEGTRRATNEKLFF. CDR3 sequence (DNA): TGCGCCAGCAGCCAAGAAGGGACCCGGCGGGCAACTAATGAAAAACTGTTTTTT.

J is TRBJ2-7 and V is TRBV5-6; 9 positions agree with TRBD1. From germline, CDR1 is SGHDT and CDR2 YYEEEE. The CDR3 has 17 amino acids. After removal of 7 bases from V and 2 bases from J, the junction contained 16 bases not matched to a gene. The CDR3 is CASSPRDRAYFTYEQYF. CDR3 in DNA: TGTGCCAGCTCCCCCCGGGACAGGGCCTACTTTACCTACGAGCAGTACTTC.

The chain links TRBV5-4 to TRBJ2-2, with D possibly matching TRBD1 (5 bases). V was clipped by 4 bases and J by 5 bases, with 15 bases between them. This CDR3 region has 15 residues. Per the germline V gene, CDR1 is SGHNT and CDR2 is YYREEE (reference sequence). DNA of the CDR3: TGTGCCAGCAGCGCCTCCAGGGAAAGAACCGGGGAGCTGTTTTTT. It translates to CASSASRERTGELFF. Combining the CDR3 with reference TRBV5-4 and TRBJ2-2 gives the whole variable domain ETGVTQSPTHLIKTRGQQVTLRCSSQSGHNTVSWYQQALGQGPQFIFQYYREEENGRGNFPPRFSGLQFPNYSSELNVNALELDDSALYLCASSASRERTGELFFGEGSRLTVL.

V is TRBV24-1 and J is TRBJ2-1; D possibly corresponds to TRBD1 (6 bases). Trimming stripped 2 bases from V and 5 bases from J, with 12 bases between. CDR1 is KGHDR, CDR2 SFDVKD, per germline. The CDR3 contains 15 residues. CDR3: CATSDSPTGNNEQFF. DNA for the CDR3: TGTGCCACCAGTGATTCCCCGACAGGAAACAATGAGCAGTTCTTC.

V gene TRBV19 combines with J gene TRBJ1-3; 10 nucleotides line up with TRBD1. Losses at the gene ends were 5 bases for V and 2 bases for J; bases not matched to a gene: 3. The CDR3 has 15 residues. Germline V CDR1 and CDR2: LNHDA, SQIVND (reference sequence). In DNA, the CDR3 is TGTGCCAGTAGTGCCGACAGGGGGCCTGGAAACACCATATATTTT. Its protein product is CASSADRGPGNTIYF.

This rearrangement joins TRBV4-1 to TRBJ2-1; 9 bases match TRBD2. CDR3 length: 20 amino acids. Trimming at V came to 0 bases and at J to 3 bases, leaving 15 bases not matched to a gene. Per germline, CDR1 MGHRA and CDR2 YSYEKL. Here the CDR3 reads CASSQDRRQAGGRFYNEQFF. The DNA for the CDR3 is TGCGCCAGCAGCCAAGATCGTAGGCAAGCGGGAGGCCGCTTCTACAATGAGCAGTTCTTC.

The chain recombines TRBV3-1 (or the pseudogene TRBV3-2) with TRBJ2-1; 8 bases fit TRBD2. Looked up from germline, CDR1 is LGHDT and CDR2 is YNNKEL (reference sequence). This CDR3 is built from 15 residues. With 4 bases clipped from V and 9 bases from J, the junction kept 11 bases outside the gene matches. The CDR3 nucleotides are TGTGCCAGCAGCCCCCGCGGGAGCGGGGGCTCTGAGCAGTTCTTC. It codes for CASSPRGSGGSEQFF.

The chain recombines TRBV7-2 with TRBJ2-1, with D possibly matching TRBD1 (6 bases). Germline lookup yields CDR1 SGHTA and CDR2 FQGNSA. CDR3 size: 15 residues. Trimming left V 1 base short and J 8 bases short, with 15 bases between. The CDR3 bases are TGTGCCAGCAGCTTAGAAGGAAGTCAGGGGTATGAGCAGTTCTTC. Translating it yields CASSLEGSQGYEQFF. Drawing the rest from reference TRBV7-2 and TRBJ2-1, the complete variable domain is GAGVSQSPSNKVTEKGKDVELRCDPISGHTALYWYRQSLGQGLEFLIYFQGNSAPDKSGLPSDRFSAERTGGSVSTLTIQRTQQEDSAVYLCASSLEGSQGYEQFFGPGTRLTVL.

The V call is TRBV7-8, the J call TRBJ2-7; D is perhaps TRBD2 (5 bases). This CDR3 has 20 residues. Trimming took 1 base from V and 2 from J, leaving 27 bases between them. The germline V gene encodes CDR1 SGHVS and CDR2 FQNEAQ. CDR3 region: CASSLVRRGSVMAETYEQYF. CDR3 DNA sequence: TGTGCCAGCAGCTTAGTAAGGCGAGGGTCCGTTATGGCAGAGACCTACGAGCAGTACTTC. The full variable domain, rest sourced from reference TRBV7-8 and TRBJ2-7, is GAGVSQSPRYKVAKRGQDVALRCDPISGHVSLFWYQQALGQGPEFLTYFQNEAQLDKSGLPSDRFFAERPEGSVSTLKIQRTQQEDSAVYLCASSLVRRGSVMAETYEQYFGPGTRLTVT.

This clone was seen once. The chain couples TRBV7-2 to TRBJ1-5, with D perhaps TRBD1 (5 bases). This CDR3 comprises 13 residues. Between the trimmed V and J ends, which lost 1 base and 9 bases, there was a span of 10 bases. In germline, CDR1 is SGHTA, CDR2 FQGNSA. The DNA of the CDR3 is TGTGCCAGCAGCTTAGAGGGGACGGGGCCCCAGCATTTT. It codes for CASSLEGTGPQHF.

J is TRBJ1-2 and V is TRBV19; D possibly corresponds to TRBD1 (6 bases). Trimming took 3 bases from V and 2 from J, leaving 13 bases between them. This CDR3 is 15 amino acids long. Germline V lookup: CDR1 LNHDA, CDR2 SQIVND (reference sequence). The CDR3 region has the DNA TGTGCCAGTAGTATTGGAGGGGGATCGAACTATGGCTACACCTTC. Translating it yields CASSIGGGSNYGYTF.

The chain combines TRBV27 with TRBJ2-5; TRBD2 matches at 11 bases. The CDR3 has 15 residues. V shed 6 bases and J 1 base; nucleotides not matched to a gene: 4. Germline V gene sequence: CDR1 MNHEY, CDR2 SMNVEV (reference sequence). The CDR3 DNA follows: TGTGCCAGCAGCCTAGCGGGGGGCATCCAAGAGACCCAGTACTTC. This codes for CASSLAGGIQETQYF.

The V and J genes are TRBV13 and TRBJ1-6, with D maybe TRBD1 (6 bases). The CDR3 sequence is 16 residues long. With 2 bases removed from V and 2 bases from J, the gap between germline ends came to 10 bases. Germline lookup yields CDR1 PRHDT and CDR2 FYEKMQ (reference sequence). CDR3 region: CASSLRQDTYNSPLHF. In nucleotides, the CDR3 is TGTGCCAGCAGCTTACGACAGGATACCTATAATTCACCCCTCCACTTT.

The rearrangement links TRBV7-9 to TRBJ2-1, with D perhaps matching TRBD2 (5 bases). Germline V gene data show CDR1 as SEHNR and CDR2 as FQNEAQ (reference sequence). Trimming pared 3 bases from V and 2 bases from J, leaving 8 bases between. This CDR3 is built from 14 residues. The CDR3 nucleotides are TGTGCCAGCAGCTTGAGCGGACCCTACAATGAGCAGTTCTTC. This sequence encodes CASSLSGPYNEQFF.

In this sample, this clone turned up once. The chain links TRBV11-2 to TRBJ2-7; 9 bases map to TRBD2. This CDR3 region has 15 residues. Germline V CDR1 and CDR2: SGHAT, FQNNGV. The ends lost 4 bases at V and 2 bases at J; junction bases unmatched: 6. The CDR3 sequence: CASSSLAGGTYEQYF. The CDR3 nucleotides are TGTGCCAGCAGCTCCCTCGCGGGAGGGACCTACGAGCAGTACTTC.

CDR3 loop: CAISGSGLRGYTF. DNA of the CDR3: TGTGCCATCAGTGGTTCAGGGTTGAGGGGCTACACCTTC. V and J are TRBV10-3 and TRBJ1-2, with D perhaps TRBD1 (5 bases). CDR3 size: 13 residues. Between the trimmed V and J ends, which lost 4 bases and 8 bases, there was a span of 14 bases. Germline loops: CDR1 ENHRY, CDR2 SYGVKD.

The CDR3 nucleotides are TGCACCAGCAGCCAATTATCATGGGCGGGAGAGAACACCGGGGAGCTGTTTTTT. This translates into CTSSQLSWAGENTGELFF. The chain uses TRBV1 and TRBJ2-2; whether TRBD2, the table's D call, matches the DNA was not checked. TRBV1 is listed as a pseudogene. This CDR3 spans 18 amino acids.

The chain recombines TRBV5-1 with TRBJ1-4; the D gene is possibly TRBD1 (6 bases). From germline, CDR1 is SGHRS and CDR2 YFSETQ. The CDR3 contains 13 residues. Trimming stripped 5 bases from V and 7 bases from J, with 12 bases between. CDR3 amino acids: CASRQGGGEKLFF. CDR3 bases: TGCGCCAGCAGACAAGGAGGGGGTGAAAAACTGTTTTTT. The full variable domain, rest sourced from reference TRBV5-1 and TRBJ1-4, is KAGVTQTPRYLIKTRGQQVTLSCSPISGHRSVSWYQQTPGQGLQFLFEYFSETQRNKGNFPGRFSGRQFSNSRSEMNVSTLELGDSALYLCASRQGGGEKLFFGSGTQLSVL.